A single sample gave rise to the 15 T cell receptor beta chains below, sequenced in a study of CD8+ T cells in alopecia areata. It was cDNA, reverse transcribed from extracted RNA, that served as the sequencing template. Produced via immunoSEQ multiplex PCR; TCRdb's table is partial and in-frame only. The profile shows 120,000 to 150,000 clones, 47% of them singletons. Source material: CD4+ T cells sorted from blood. Receptor source: a human donor with alopecia areata.

This clone was detected only a few times. The rearrangement uses TRBV4-1 and TRBJ2-3, with D unclear. This CDR3 has 16 residues. The germline V gene encodes CDR1 MGHRA and CDR2 YSYEKL. Trimming left V 0 bases short and J 0 bases short, with 10 bases between. The CDR3 nucleotides are TGCGCCAGCAGCCAAGATCGGCGGTCGAGCACAGATACGCAGTATTTT. As protein: CASSQDRRSSTDTQYF.

The V call is TRBV4-2, the J call TRBJ1-1, with 9 nucleotides matching TRBD1. The junction had 3 bases not matched to a gene; V was cut back by 3 bases and J by 7 bases. Germline V gene data show CDR1 as LGHNA and CDR2 as YNFKEQ. This CDR3 has 13 residues. The CDR3 DNA reads TGTGCCAGCAGCCACGGACAGGGGAGTGAAGCTTTCTTT. Translating gives CASSHGQGSEAFF.

The chain links TRBV28 to TRBJ2-5, with 7 bases fitting TRBD1. The CDR3 extends over 15 amino acids. Trimming removed 6 bases from V and 6 bases from J; junction bases left unmatched: 13. In germline, CDR1 is MDHEN, CDR2 SYDVKM. The CDR3 DNA reads as TGTGCCAGCAGCTTTGTGACAGGGCGGAGGCAGACCCAGTACTTC. Its translation is CASSFVTGRRQTQYF.

The chain joins TRBV2 to TRBJ2-5, with TRBD1 matching 10 bases. The germline gives CDR1 SNHLY, CDR2 FYNNEI. The CDR3 runs 14 residues. J was trimmed by 2 bases and V by 10 bases; bases with no gene match: 7. In DNA, the CDR3 is TGTGCCACCAGCGAGGGACAGGGGCAAGAGACCCAGTACTTC. Translation: CATSEGQGQETQYF.

The rearrangement links TRBV6-4 to TRBJ1-2; D call uncertain. CDR1 MRHNA and CDR2 SNTAGT come from the germline V gene. V was pared by 6 bases and J by 4 bases, with 12 bases between. The CDR3 covers 13 residues. The CDR3 sequence is CASSEQGTYGYTF. The DNA of the CDR3 is TGTGCCAGCAGCGAACAAGGCACCTATGGCTACACCTTC.

The chain has TRBV2 and TRBJ2-1; D unresolved. Germline assignment: CDR1 SNHLY and CDR2 FYNNEI. V shed 2 bases and J shed 7 bases, with 15 bases lying between them. CDR3 length: 15 residues. CDR3 DNA sequence: TGTGCCAGCAGTGAAACAAACCTGCGACGGAATGAGCAGTTCTTC. Protein product: CASSETNLRRNEQFF.

The chain's CDR3 is CATSRDYFQETQYF. The CDR3 DNA reads as TGTGCCACCAGCAGAGATTACTTCCAAGAGACCCAGTACTTC. V usage is TRBV15 and J usage is TRBJ2-5; D is undetermined. Trimming cost V 0 bases and J 1 base, with 6 bases left between them. Germline V gives CDR1 LNHNV, CDR2 YYDKDF (reference sequence). The CDR3 loop spans 14 amino acids.

This clone was detected a few times. The chain links TRBV29-1 to TRBJ2-5, with D possibly TRBD1 on 6 matching bases. The CDR3 is 13 amino acids. V lost 6 bases and J lost 1, with 12 bases in between. The germline V gene encodes CDR1 SQVTM and CDR2 ANQGSEA. Here the CDR3 reads CSVGTRAQETQYF. The CDR3 DNA is TGCAGCGTCGGGACAAGGGCCCAAGAGACCCAGTACTTC. Combining the CDR3 with reference TRBV29-1 and TRBJ2-5 gives the whole variable domain SAVISQKPSRDICQRGTSLTIQCQVDSQVTMMFWYRQQPGQSLTLIATANQGSEATYESGFVIDKFPISRPNLTFSTLTVSNMSPEDSSIYLCSVGTRAQETQYFGPGTRLLVL.

This chain connects TRBV11-2 to TRBJ1-6; D is undetermined. Per the germline V gene, CDR1 is SGHAT and CDR2 is FQNNGV. V was shortened by 1 base and J by 7 bases, with 2 bases between the two germline ends. The CDR3 covers 12 residues. DNA of the CDR3: TGTGCCAGCAGCTTAGTCAATTCACCCCTCCACTTT. Its protein product is CASSLVNSPLHF.

This clone was counted between two and nine times. The genes are TRBV29-1 and TRBJ2-5; 8 bases map to TRBD1. J was trimmed by 5 bases and V by 6 bases; bases with no gene match: 11. The V gene's germline CDR1 is SQVTM and CDR2 ANQGSEA. The CDR3 is 14 amino acids. As DNA, the CDR3 is TGCAGCGTAGAAAAAACAGGGGGTTCCGAGACCCAGTACTTC. Translating gives CSVEKTGGSETQYF. Variable domain in full (rest from reference TRBV29-1 and TRBJ2-5): SAVISQKPSRDICQRGTSLTIQCQVDSQVTMMFWYRQQPGQSLTLIATANQGSEATYESGFVIDKFPISRPNLTFSTLTVSNMSPEDSSIYLCSVEKTGGSETQYFGPGTRLLVL.

This sequence joins TRBV7-6 and TRBJ2-1; TRBD2 matches at 13 bases. CDR1 and CDR2 from the germline V gene are SGHVS and FNYEAQ. The CDR3 is 19 residues long. V trimming: 5 bases; J trimming: 7 bases; junction bases outside the gene matches: 17. Written as DNA, the CDR3 is TGTGCCAGCAGCAAGAACGCCGTACTAGCGGGAGGGCCGGGTAATGAGCAGTTCTTC. Amino acid sequence: CASSKNAVLAGGPGNEQFF.

V gene TRBV29-1 combines with J gene TRBJ2-7, with 7 bases fitting TRBD1. The V segment lost 4 bases and the J segment 2 bases; nucleotides outside the gene matches: 8. This CDR3 contains 14 residues. Looked up from germline, CDR1 is SQVTM and CDR2 is ANQGSEA. The CDR3 loop is CSVVPQGTTYEQYF. In DNA form, the CDR3 reads TGCAGCGTTGTACCACAGGGGACAACCTACGAGCAGTACTTC.

There are a few counts of this clone. The rearrangement joins TRBV5-4 to TRBJ2-1, with 9 bases identical to TRBD2. The germline CDR1 and CDR2 sequences are SGHNT and YYREEE (reference sequence). V was pared by 0 bases and J by 8 bases, with 6 bases of the junction left unmatched. The CDR3 covers 15 residues. In DNA form, the CDR3 reads TGTGCCAGCAGCTTGGCCGCTAGCGGGATCTATGAGCAGTTCTTC. Translation: CASSLAASGIYEQFF.

This clone has more than one count but fewer than ten. The V call is TRBV19, the J call TRBJ1-5, with D tentatively TRBD1 (5 bases). Looked up from germline, CDR1 is LNHDA and CDR2 is SQIVND (reference sequence). The CDR3 runs 16 residues. V lost 4 bases and J lost 7, with 20 bases in between. CDR3 bases: TGTGCCAGTAGTACCCCCGGACACCCGCGGAGACAGCCCCAGCATTTT. Residues: CASSTPGHPRRQPQHF.

This clone has a handful of counts. This sequence joins TRBV9 and TRBJ2-1; 9 bases line up with TRBD2. This CDR3 has 12 amino acids. Germline values: CDR1 SGDLS, CDR2 YYNGEE. Losses at the gene ends were 5 bases for V and 12 bases for J; bases not matched to a gene: 6. The CDR3 sequence: CASSSSGTGQFF. The CDR3 coding sequence is TGTGCCAGCAGTTCTAGCGGGACGGGGCAGTTCTTC.